What follows are 13 T cell receptor beta chains derived from one specimen sequenced in a study of blood T cell repertoires in COVID-19. TCRdb's table, derived via immunoSEQ multiplex PCR, lists solely in-frame clones and lacks some. Seen here are hundreds of thousands of clones, 85% to 90% observed once, and the top ten hold 1.5% to 2%. The material sequenced was PBMCs or T cells enriched from blood (not recorded which). Receptor source: a woman aged 18-29 years with acute COVID-19.

V and J are TRBV5-5 and TRBJ1-2; a weak D match, TRBD1 (6 bases). The CDR3 covers 14 residues. Germline V gene lookup returns CDR1 SGHKS and CDR2 YYEKEE (reference sequence). The ends were cut back, 4 bases at V and 4 bases at J, with 14 bases in the middle. This CDR3 reads CASSHPGEGYGYTF. The CDR3, as DNA: TGTGCCAGCAGCCACCCAGGGGAGGGCTATGGCTACACCTTC.

The gene calls are TRBV10-2 and TRBJ2-1; 9 bases are a match to TRBD2. The ends lost 6 bases at V and 2 bases at J; junction bases unmatched: 5. The germline V gene has CDR1 WSHSY and CDR2 SAAADI. The length of the CDR3 is 15 residues. CDR3 in DNA: TGCGCCAGCAGATTAGCGGGAGAGGCCTACAATGAGCAGTTCTTC. Translation gives CASRLAGEAYNEQFF.

This clone was observed once. The chain recombines TRBV27 with TRBJ1-5, with 7 bases matching TRBD1. The germline V gene has CDR1 MNHEY and CDR2 SMNVEV (reference sequence). Trimming removed 6 bases from V and 3 bases from J; junction bases left unmatched: 5. This CDR3 spans 14 amino acids. CDR3 protein: CASRGGQANQPQHF. The CDR3 region has the DNA TGTGCCAGCAGGGGTGGACAGGCCAATCAGCCCCAGCATTTT.

The chain carries TRBV19 and TRBJ2-7, with 7 bases that match TRBD1. Germline CDR1 reads LNHDA; CDR2 reads SQIVND (reference sequence). This CDR3 has 16 residues. With 5 bases clipped from V and 3 bases from J, the junction kept 13 bases outside the gene matches. CDR3 loop: CASSPRQGQLGYEQYF. In DNA form, the CDR3 reads TGTGCCAGTAGTCCCAGACAGGGACAACTTGGCTACGAGCAGTACTTC. Full variable domain (outside the CDR3, taken from reference TRBV19 and TRBJ2-7): DGGITQSPKYLFRKEGQNVTLSCEQNLNHDAMYWYRQDPGQGLRLIYYSQIVNDFQKGDIAEGYSVSREKKESFPLTVTSAQKNPTAFYLCASSPRQGQLGYEQYFGPGTRLTVT.

The chain has TRBV2 and TRBJ2-2; 7 positions agree with TRBD2. Germline lookup yields CDR1 SNHLY and CDR2 FYNNEI. The junction had 8 bases not matched to a gene; V was cut back by 7 bases and J by 3 bases. The CDR3 sequence is 15 residues long. CDR3 nucleotides: TGTGCCAGCAATAAACTAGCGTCGGACACCGGGGAGCTGTTTTTT. It yields the protein CASNKLASDTGELFF.

The chain carries TRBV9 and TRBJ1-5, with D perhaps matching TRBD1 (5 bases). V lost 4 bases, J lost 0 bases, and 23 bases lay in between. Germline V lookup: CDR1 SGDLS, CDR2 YYNGEE. The CDR3 spans 19 residues. In nucleotides, the CDR3 is TGTGCCAGCAGCACCCAGGGAACGTGCCAACTATATAGCAATCAGCCCCAGCATTTT. As protein: CASSTQGTCQLYSNQPQHF.

The rearrangement links TRBV30 to TRBJ1-5; 12 bases map to TRBD1. V was clipped by 3 bases and J by 1 base; unmatched bases: 7. CDR1 and CDR2 from the germline V gene are GTSNPN and SVGIG (reference sequence). The CDR3 has 17 amino acids. CDR3 loop: CAWRPGQGALSNQPQHF. CDR3 sequence (DNA): TGTGCCTGGAGGCCGGGACAGGGGGCTTTAAGCAATCAGCCCCAGCATTTT.

CDR3 amino acids: CASSTIGQGANNYGYTF. The CDR3 region has the DNA TGTGCCAGCAGTACTATAGGGCAGGGGGCGAATAACTATGGCTACACCTTC. The rearrangement links TRBV28 to TRBJ1-2; 8 nucleotides line up with TRBD1. Germline V gene lookup returns CDR1 MDHEN and CDR2 SYDVKM. The CDR3 covers 17 residues. Unmatched junction bases numbered 12, after V lost 5 bases and J lost 1 base.

DNA for the CDR3: TGTGCCAGCAGTCCAGAGGGACAGGGAGGTTACGGCTACACCTTC. Protein sequence: CASSPEGQGGYGYTF. The chain links TRBV27 to TRBJ1-2; 9 bases line up with TRBD1. J was trimmed by 8 bases and V by 5 bases; bases with no gene match: 12. The CDR3 is 15 amino acids. Germline V gene data show CDR1 as MNHEY and CDR2 as SMNVEV (reference sequence).

The chain uses TRBV10-3 and TRBJ1-4; D not certain. Trimming took off 10 bases at V and 2 bases at J, with 11 bases between the two ends. The CDR3 has 13 amino acids. CDR1 and CDR2 (germline): ENHRY, SYGVKD. CDR3 sequence: CATSTSTNEKLFF. In nucleotides, the CDR3 is TGTGCCACCTCGACAAGTACTAATGAAAAACTGTTTTTT.

The chain links TRBV3-1 (or the pseudogene TRBV3-2) to TRBJ2-2, with 7 bases fitting TRBD1. Unmatched junction bases numbered 6, after V lost 4 bases and J lost 7 bases. The CDR3 has 14 residues. Germline V gene data show CDR1 as LGHDT and CDR2 as YNNKEL (reference sequence). CDR3: CASSPGGRGGELFF. CDR3 coding DNA: TGTGCCAGCAGCCCAGGGGGTCGGGGCGGGGAGCTGTTTTTT.

The chain recombines TRBV30 with TRBJ2-1, with a tentative D call TRBD2 (5 bases). V was cut by 8 bases and J by 0 bases, with 14 bases left in between. Germline loops: CDR1 GTSNPN, CDR2 SVGIG (reference sequence). This CDR3 is 14 amino acids long. The CDR3 here is CAERGGSSYNEQFF. CDR3 bases: TGTGCCGAACGAGGAGGCTCCTCCTACAATGAGCAGTTCTTC.

The V call is TRBV7-2, the J call TRBJ2-7, with 12 bases identical to TRBD2. Germline V gives CDR1 SGHTA, CDR2 FQGNSA. There are 17 residues in the CDR3. V shed 7 bases, J shed 5 bases, and the junction held 15 bases outside the gene matches. The CDR3 sequence: CASTFSPSLAGGHEQYF. The CDR3 bases are TGTGCCAGCACCTTCTCGCCCTCACTAGCGGGAGGCCACGAGCAGTACTTC.